A single sample is the source of the 24 T cell receptor beta chains below, sequenced in a study of Ad26.COV2.S vaccination and SARS-CoV-2 variants. Assay: immunoSEQ multiplex PCR; the TCRdb copy retains only in-frame clones and omits some. Of under 500,000 clones listed, around 92% are singletons. Treatment given: some 20 received Ad26.COV2.S at low or high dose, single or two shots; 5 received placebo; per-sample allocation not given. Vaccine and placebo recipients were sampled on day 63 after the first injection. Sequencing was performed on peripheral blood, taken in a trial of Ad26.COV2.S vaccine versus placebo. These receptors came from a person between 18 and 65 years old who received the Ad26.COV2.S COVID-19 vaccine or a placebo.

This clone was counted only a few times. The genes are TRBV16 and TRBJ2-7; D remains unclear. Germline V gives CDR1 KGHSY, CDR2 FQNENV. The CDR3 totals 13 residues. V lost 0 bases to trimming and J lost 5 bases, with 8 bases between them. The CDR3 bases are TGTGCCAGCAGCCAATCGCCCGGGCACGAGCAGTACTTC. Residues: CASSQSPGHEQYF. The variable domain in full, completed from reference TRBV16 and TRBJ2-7, reads GEEVAQTPKHLVRGEGQKAKLYCAPIKGHSYVFWYQQVLKNEFKFLISFQNENVFDETGMPKERFSAKCLPNSPCSLEIQATKLEDSAVYFCASSQSPGHEQYFGPGTRLTVT.

The DNA of the CDR3 is TGTGCCAGCAGCTTGCAGCGGCACACCGGGGAGCTGTTTTTT. Translating it yields CASSLQRHTGELFF. The chain recombines TRBV7-2 with TRBJ2-2, with D perhaps TRBD2 (5 bases). Germline V gene data show CDR1 as SGHTA and CDR2 as FQGNSA. Trimming took 3 bases from V and 3 from J, leaving 8 bases between them. This CDR3 has 14 residues.

J is TRBJ1-1 and V is TRBV7-9, with 7 bases matching TRBD1. The trim removed 1 base at V and 10 bases at J, leaving 9 bases unmatched. CDR3 length: 14 amino acids. The germline CDR1 and CDR2 sequences are SEHNR and FQNEAQ (reference sequence). The CDR3 region is CASSLVRDSWGAFF. DNA for the CDR3: TGTGCCAGCAGCTTAGTAAGGGACAGCTGGGGAGCTTTCTTT.

The genes are TRBV7-6 and TRBJ2-1; D is possibly TRBD2 (6 bases). Germline V gene sequence: CDR1 SGHVS, CDR2 FNYEAQ. The CDR3 sequence is 14 residues long. Trimming removed 1 base from V and 6 bases from J, with 10 bases in between. The DNA for the CDR3 is TGTGCCAGCAGCTTAGAATGGGGAGGCAATGAGCAGTTCTTC. Residues: CASSLEWGGNEQFF.

The chain has TRBV6-5 and TRBJ1-4; D ambiguous. The germline V gene encodes CDR1 MNHEY and CDR2 SVGAGI. V lost 5 bases and J lost 7, with 8 bases in between. CDR3 size: 12 residues. The CDR3, as DNA: TGTGCCAGCAGTCACGTTCCTGAAAAACTGTTTTTT. Amino acids: CASSHVPEKLFF.

A word on this clone: Its ends do not fully match the called genes, so a read error is possible. The V and J genes are TRBV2 and TRBJ2-2; 8 nucleotides align to TRBD2. This CDR3 comprises 16 residues. Germline CDR1 reads SNHLY; CDR2 reads FYNNEI. Written as DNA, the CDR3 is TGTGCCAGCAATGAACGGGGGGGCCAAAGGACCGGGGAGCTGTTTTTT. This gives the protein CASNERGGQRTGELFF.

The chain has TRBV7-5 and TRBJ1-2; the DNA was not compared with TRBD1, the D call given in the table. TRBV7-5 is annotated as a pseudogene. This CDR3 comprises 15 residues. DNA for the CDR3: TGTGCCAGACCCAAGGACAGTATTTCGAGCTATGGCTACACCTTC. Translating it yields CARPKDSISSYGYTF.

This rearrangement joins TRBV7-6 to TRBJ2-3; D unresolved. This CDR3 has 14 residues. Germline loops: CDR1 SGHVS, CDR2 FNYEAQ. The germline V and J ends were trimmed by 4 bases and 0 bases, with 8 bases remaining between them. The DNA of the CDR3 is TGTGCCAGCAGCTCTCGGGTCAGCACAGATACGCAGTATTTT. Translating it yields CASSSRVSTDTQYF.

V is TRBV11-2 and J is TRBJ2-1; 8 nucleotides match TRBD2. CDR3 size: 14 residues. V trimming: 5 bases; J trimming: 7 bases; junction bases outside the gene matches: 7. In germline, CDR1 is SGHAT, CDR2 FQNNGV. This CDR3 reads CASSAGGAGNEQFF. CDR3 DNA sequence: TGTGCCAGCAGCGCCGGGGGGGCCGGGAATGAGCAGTTCTTC.

Only one count was recorded for this clone. The chain joins TRBV29-1 to TRBJ1-2; tentative D call: TRBD1 (6 bases). V was trimmed by 1 base and J by 8 bases, leaving 14 bases between them. The germline CDR1 and CDR2 sequences are SQVTM and ANQGSEA. The CDR3 has 13 residues. The CDR3, as DNA: TGCAGCGTTGAAGCGCAGGGGACCATAGGCTACACCTTC. This sequence encodes CSVEAQGTIGYTF.

The chain links TRBV18 to TRBJ2-7; D is uncertain. The CDR3 loop spans 14 amino acids. Germline CDR1 is KGHSH and CDR2 is LQKENI. Trimming left V 2 bases short and J 1 base short, with 9 bases between. In DNA, the CDR3 is TGTGCCAGCTCACCAATTTCGGTTTCCTACGAGCAGTACTTC. This gives the protein CASSPISVSYEQYF.

The chain employs TRBV30 and TRBJ1-1; D is undetermined. V was cut by 0 bases and J by 0 bases, with 5 bases left in between. Germline CDR1 reads GTSNPN; CDR2 reads SVGIG (reference sequence). The CDR3 spans 13 residues. CDR3 region: CAWSVVMNTEAFF. CDR3 coding DNA: TGTGCCTGGAGTGTAGTCATGAACACTGAAGCTTTCTTT.

The J gene is TRBJ2-1, the V gene TRBV5-1, with D possibly called TRBD1 or TRBD2 (5 bases each). CDR3 length: 18 amino acids. The germline CDR1 and CDR2 sequences are SGHRS and YFSETQ. Trimming stripped 0 bases from V and 4 bases from J, with 20 bases between. As DNA, the CDR3 is TGCGCCAGCAGCTTGGCTCCTTACGGGGACCCAGGGTACAATGAGCAGTTCTTC. Translating gives CASSLAPYGDPGYNEQFF. The whole variable domain, remainder taken from reference TRBV5-1 and TRBJ2-1, is KAGVTQTPRYLIKTRGQQVTLSCSPISGHRSVSWYQQTPGQGLQFLFEYFSETQRNKGNFPGRFSGRQFSNSRSEMNVSTLELGDSALYLCASSLAPYGDPGYNEQFFGPGTRLTVL.

This sequence joins TRBV4-3 and TRBJ2-5, with unresolved D. Deletions cut 2 bases from V and 5 bases from J, with 15 bases between. The V gene's germline CDR1 is LGHNA and CDR2 YSLEER. CDR3 length equals 15 residues. CDR3 residues: CASSQSAGSWETQYF. As DNA, the CDR3 is TGCGCCAGCAGCCAAAGCGCTGGGTCTTGGGAGACCCAGTACTTC.

The chain couples TRBV7-2 to TRBJ2-1; the D gene is possibly TRBD2 (5 bases). Germline V lookup: CDR1 SGHTA, CDR2 FQGNSA. The CDR3 covers 16 residues. Trimming cost V 5 bases and J 1 base, with 15 bases left between them. The CDR3 DNA is TGTGCCAGCAGCCAACCTCGGCGGGCATCCTACAATGAGCAGTTCTTC. As protein: CASSQPRRASYNEQFF.

The V and J genes are TRBV7-9 and TRBJ1-1; 10 bases match TRBD1. Losses at the gene ends were 2 bases for V and 4 bases for J; bases not matched to a gene: 1. The CDR3 has 14 amino acids. Germline V gene data show CDR1 as SEHNR and CDR2 as FQNEAQ (reference sequence). In DNA, the CDR3 is TGTGCCAGCAGCTTATGGGACAGGGGCACTGAAGCTTTCTTT. This translates into CASSLWDRGTEAFF. The full variable domain, in which reference TRBV7-9 and TRBJ1-1 provide the parts outside the CDR3, is DTGVSQNPRHKITKRGQNVTFRCDPISEHNRLYWYRQTLGQGPEFLTYFQNEAQLEKSRLLSDRFSAERPKGSFSTLEIQRTEQGDSAMYLCASSLWDRGTEAFFGQGTRLTVV.

The chain has TRBV10-1 and TRBJ2-3; 8 bases agree with TRBD2. Germline CDR1 and CDR2: WNHNN and SYGVQD (reference sequence). The trim removed 6 bases at V and 3 bases at J, leaving 5 bases unmatched. This CDR3 has 14 amino acids. The CDR3 sequence: CASSTGGPTDTQYF. Written as DNA, the CDR3 is TGCGCCAGCAGCACGGGGGGGCCTACAGATACGCAGTATTTT.

CDR3 sequence: CASSLSSQGETQYF. In nucleotides, the CDR3 is TGTGCCAGCAGCTTAAGTTCTCAGGGAGAGACCCAGTACTTC. V usage is TRBV11-2 and J usage is TRBJ2-5, with D perhaps matching TRBD1 (5 bases). With 2 bases removed from V and 4 bases from J, the gap between germline ends came to 11 bases. The length of the CDR3 is 14 residues. CDR1 SGHAT and CDR2 FQNNGV come from the germline V gene.

The chain couples TRBV6-2 or TRBV6-3 to TRBJ2-7; 8 bases map to TRBD1. This CDR3 has 13 amino acids. Losses at the gene ends were 6 bases for V and 5 bases for J; bases not matched to a gene: 6. CDR1 and CDR2 from the germline V gene are MNHEY and SVGEGT. This CDR3 reads CASSRTGLDEQYF. The DNA for the CDR3 is TGTGCCAGCAGCCGGACAGGGTTGGACGAGCAGTACTTC.

This CDR3 is CASSFDRMVYSPLHF. As DNA, the CDR3 is TGTGCCAGCAGTTTCGACAGGATGGTCTATTCACCCCTCCACTTT. V is TRBV27 and J is TRBJ1-6; tentative D call: TRBD1 (6 bases). The CDR3 covers 15 residues. The V end was cut by 3 bases, the J end by 8 bases, with 14 bases between. The germline V gene encodes CDR1 MNHEY and CDR2 SMNVEV (reference sequence).

This rearrangement joins TRBV29-1 to TRBJ2-1; 10 bases map to TRBD2. CDR1 SQVTM and CDR2 ANQGSEA come from the germline V gene. This CDR3 is built from 14 residues. The trim removed 6 bases at V and 3 bases at J, leaving 5 bases unmatched. CDR3: CSVLAGALYNEQFF. The CDR3 region has the DNA TGCAGCGTGCTAGCGGGGGCCCTCTACAATGAGCAGTTCTTC.

The chain employs TRBV19 and TRBJ1-2; D might be TRBD1 (6 bases). The CDR3 runs 13 residues. Trimming took off 5 bases at V and 5 bases at J, with 12 bases between the two ends. Germline assignment: CDR1 LNHDA and CDR2 SQIVND (reference sequence). CDR3: CASSEQGPYGYTF. CDR3 coding DNA: TGTGCCAGTAGTGAACAGGGCCCTTATGGCTACACCTTC.

This clone was seen a single time. A read error may produce the germline difference seen at one junction end. V and J are TRBV5-1 and TRBJ2-5; D perhaps matches TRBD1 (6 bases). CDR1 is SGHRS and CDR2 is YFSETQ in the germline V gene. The CDR3 has 16 amino acids. The CDR3 region has the DNA TGCGCCAGCAGCTTGGAGAGCCCCGGTAACAGGGCACACAGAAACTTC. Protein product: CASSLESPGNRAHRNF.

The V call is TRBV18, the J call TRBJ2-3, with 13 bases identical to TRBD2. This CDR3 comprises 20 residues. The germline CDR1 and CDR2 sequences are KGHSH and LQKENI. J was trimmed by 1 base and V by 2 bases; bases with no gene match: 12. CDR3 in amino acids: CASSPARLAGGPKRTDTQYF. The CDR3 region has the DNA TGTGCCAGCTCACCAGCCAGACTAGCGGGGGGCCCGAAACGCACAGATACGCAGTATTTT.